Listed here are 29 T cell receptor beta chains from one sample, sequenced in a study of CD8+ T cells in alopecia areata. Extracted RNA was reverse transcribed, and the resulting cDNA served as sequencing template. Repertoires were generated with immunoSEQ multiplex PCR, while TCRdb's copy carries only in-frame clones and drops some. Seen here are 110,000 to 150,000 clones, about two thirds observed once, and the top ten hold 30% to 45%. The source material was CD8+ T cells sorted from blood. These TCRs come from a human donor in good health.

The V and J genes are TRBV6-1 and TRBJ1-1, with D possibly matching TRBD1 (5 bases). The V end was cut by 2 bases, the J end by 4 bases, with 20 bases between. Per germline, CDR1 MNHNS and CDR2 SASEGT. The CDR3 is 17 residues long. DNA for the CDR3: TGTGCCAGCAGTGAATACGGGGGGGAAGTCACGGGCACTGAAGCTTTCTTT. Translation: CASSEYGGEVTGTEAFF.

As to this clone: The sample has other DNA sequences that encode this CDR3 too. V is TRBV27 and J is TRBJ1-1; D call uncertain. Germline CDR1 MNHEY, CDR2 SMNVEV (reference sequence). The CDR3 is 13 residues long. V was pared by 0 bases and J by 0 bases, with 2 bases between. CDR3: CASSLSVNTEAFF. CDR3 in DNA: TGTGCCAGCAGTTTATCGGTGAACACTGAAGCTTTCTTT.

V gene TRBV25-1 combines with J gene TRBJ2-2; a possible D gene is TRBD2 (6 bases). This CDR3 is 18 amino acids long. V was clipped by 4 bases and J by 1 base, with 19 bases between them. Germline CDR1 and CDR2: MGHDK and SYGVNS. CDR3 loop: CASSGGVRGNLNTGELFF. CDR3 DNA sequence: TGTGCCAGCAGTGGCGGGGTAAGGGGTAACTTGAACACCGGGGAGCTGTTTTTT.

V gene TRBV4-1 combines with J gene TRBJ2-1; the D call may be TRBD1 or TRBD2 (7 bases each). CDR3 size: 16 residues. Trimming took 0 bases from V and 5 from J, leaving 14 bases between them. Germline values: CDR1 MGHRA, CDR2 YSYEKL. CDR3: CASSQEGGTAHNEQFF. CDR3 coding DNA: TGCGCCAGCAGCCAAGAGGGGGGGACAGCCCACAATGAGCAGTTCTTC.

The V and J genes are TRBV29-1 and TRBJ1-2; 7 nucleotides line up with TRBD1. This CDR3 is built from 11 residues. J lost 8 bases, V lost 2 bases, and 2 bases had no gene match. CDR1 is SQVTM and CDR2 is ANQGSEA in the germline V gene. CDR3 DNA: TGCAGCGTTGAAACAGGGGAAGGCTACACCTTC. The encoded protein is CSVETGEGYTF.

This chain uses TRBV2 with TRBJ2-1, with 7 bases fitting TRBD2. V was clipped by 0 bases and J by 8 bases; unmatched bases: 10. CDR3 length: 16 residues. Germline V gene lookup returns CDR1 SNHLY and CDR2 FYNNEI. The CDR3 loop reads CASSEALRRESDEQFF. CDR3 bases: TGTGCCAGCAGTGAAGCGCTTCGGCGGGAGTCAGATGAGCAGTTCTTC.

In this sample, this clone turned up a few times. This chain joins TRBV4-1 and TRBJ2-2, with 11 bases lining up with TRBD2. In germline, CDR1 is MGHRA, CDR2 YSYEKL. The ends lost 0 bases at V and 3 bases at J; junction bases unmatched: 3. The CDR3 spans 17 residues. As DNA, the CDR3 is TGCGCCAGCAGCCAAGATATGGGACTAGCGGACACCGGGGAGCTGTTTTTT. Amino acid sequence: CASSQDMGLADTGELFF.

The chain recombines TRBV7-9 with TRBJ2-7; 8 positions match TRBD2. The V segment lost 4 bases and the J segment 3 bases; nucleotides outside the gene matches: 8. CDR3 length equals 15 residues. Germline values: CDR1 SEHNR, CDR2 FQNEAQ (reference sequence). CDR3 protein: CASSSRAGEGYEQYF. CDR3 nucleotide sequence: TGTGCCAGCAGCTCCCGAGCGGGAGAGGGCTACGAGCAGTACTTC.

The rearrangement links TRBV25-1 to TRBJ2-7, with unresolved D. The CDR3 has 15 residues. Germline loops: CDR1 MGHDK, CDR2 SYGVNS. V gave up 1 base and J gave up 5 bases, with 15 bases separating them. The CDR3 here is CASSESAIDGHEQYF. For the CDR3, the DNA is TGTGCCAGCAGTGAATCCGCCATTGACGGCCACGAGCAGTACTTC.

This clone was found a few times. The chain's CDR3 is CASSHPQGEQETQYF. The CDR3 nucleotides are TGTGCCAGCAGTCATCCCCAGGGGGAGCAAGAGACCCAGTACTTC. The chain couples TRBV5-4 to TRBJ2-5; 7 positions agree with TRBD1. J lost 2 bases, V lost 5 bases, and 9 bases had no gene match. Germline CDR1 and CDR2: SGHNT and YYREEE (reference sequence). The CDR3 sequence is 15 residues long.

This clone was detected a few times. The rearrangement joins TRBV29-1 to TRBJ1-5; D might be TRBD1 (5 bases). Trimming removed 6 bases from V and 6 bases from J, with 15 bases in between. Germline values: CDR1 SQVTM, CDR2 ANQGSEA. The CDR3 is made up of 13 amino acids. CDR3 bases: TGCAGCGTCGCGGCCGGGACTTCTCAGCCCCAGCATTTT. As protein: CSVAAGTSQPQHF.

This sequence joins TRBV29-1 and TRBJ1-1; TRBD1 might be the D (6 bases). V was trimmed by 4 bases and J by 8 bases, leaving 14 bases between them. Germline CDR1 and CDR2: SQVTM and ANQGSEA. This CDR3 is 12 amino acids long. The CDR3 sequence is CSVGPHGGEAFF. CDR3 nucleotides: TGCAGCGTTGGGCCCCATGGGGGCGAAGCTTTCTTT.

The rearrangement joins TRBV29-1 to TRBJ2-1; 8 nucleotides line up with TRBD2. This CDR3 contains 16 residues. V lost 0 bases and J lost 6; bases outside the gene matches: 10. Germline CDR1 reads SQVTM; CDR2 reads ANQGSEA. This chain's CDR3 is CSVEDLRLAGSNEQFF. Here the CDR3 DNA reads TGCAGCGTTGAAGATTTAAGGCTAGCGGGCAGCAATGAGCAGTTCTTC.

The table lists this clone with a few counts. The genes are TRBV29-1 and TRBJ2-5, with 7 bases aligning to TRBD2. The CDR3 has 14 residues. The J segment lost 7 bases and the V segment lost 4 bases, leaving 12 bases of the junction unmatched. Germline CDR1 reads SQVTM; CDR2 reads ANQGSEA. The CDR3 loop is CSVAGGSARGTQYF. In DNA form, the CDR3 reads TGCAGCGTTGCTGGCGGGAGCGCCCGGGGGACCCAGTACTTC.

The rearrangement joins TRBV6-1 to TRBJ1-1, with D hard to call. Germline CDR1 and CDR2: MNHNS and SASEGT. This CDR3 is built from 13 residues. V lost 1 base to trimming and J lost 0 bases, with 3 bases between them. CDR3: CASSEDMNTEAFF. DNA for the CDR3: TGTGCCAGCAGTGAAGACATGAACACTGAAGCTTTCTTT.

The chain recombines TRBV19 with TRBJ2-7, with D perhaps matching TRBD2 (6 bases). V was shortened by 5 bases and J by 0 bases, with 8 bases between the two germline ends. The CDR3 has 13 amino acids. Germline CDR1 reads LNHDA; CDR2 reads SQIVND (reference sequence). Here the CDR3 reads CASSLGSSYEQYF. The CDR3 nucleotides are TGTGCCAGTAGTCTCGGGAGCTCCTACGAGCAGTACTTC.

The chain employs TRBV25-1 and TRBJ1-1, with D unresolved. Germline V gene sequence: CDR1 MGHDK, CDR2 SYGVNS. Trimming stripped 1 base from V and 4 bases from J, with 7 bases between. There are 13 residues in the CDR3. The CDR3 loop is CASSESTSTEAFF. The DNA for the CDR3 is TGTGCCAGCAGTGAATCTACGTCCACTGAAGCTTTCTTT.

This chain links TRBV6-6 with TRBJ2-7; 7 nucleotides line up with TRBD1. The trim removed 10 bases at V and 2 bases at J, leaving 5 bases unmatched. The CDR3 runs 12 residues. Germline CDR1 and CDR2: MNHNY and SVGAGI (reference sequence). The CDR3 DNA is TGTGCCACCGGGACAGCGACCTACGAGCAGTACTTC. Its translation is CATGTATYEQYF.

The chain employs TRBV29-1 and TRBJ2-1; 8 bases are a match to TRBD2. This CDR3 comprises 15 residues. The germline CDR1 and CDR2 sequences are SQVTM and ANQGSEA. Trimming at V came to 2 bases and at J to 4 bases, leaving 7 bases not matched to a gene. DNA for the CDR3: TGCAGCGTTGAAACGTTAACTAGCGGATACAATGAGCAGTTCTTC. This gives the protein CSVETLTSGYNEQFF.

This chain links TRBV6-6 with TRBJ1-2; the D gene is possibly TRBD1 (5 bases). In germline, CDR1 is MNHNY, CDR2 SVGAGI (reference sequence). This CDR3 is 13 amino acids long. V was cut by 9 bases and J by 2 bases, with 13 bases left in between. CDR3 in DNA: TGTGCCAGTACAGAGACAGCGAACTATGGCTACACCTTC. Amino acid sequence: CASTETANYGYTF.

The chain couples TRBV19 to TRBJ2-7, with 9 bases matching TRBD1. The CDR3 totals 15 residues. With 6 bases clipped from V and 2 bases from J, the junction kept 8 bases outside the gene matches. Germline V CDR1 and CDR2: LNHDA, SQIVND (reference sequence). CDR3 DNA sequence: TGTGCCAGTAGCGCCGGGACAGGGCTTACCTACGAGCAGTACTTC. Its translation: CASSAGTGLTYEQYF.

Only one count was recorded for this clone. CDR3 sequence (DNA): TGTGCCAGCAGGGACAGATACTCTGGGGCCAACGTCCTGACTTTC. Protein: CASRDRYSGANVLTF. The rearrangement uses TRBV9 and TRBJ2-6; D might be TRBD1 (6 bases). Germline CDR1 is SGDLS and CDR2 is YYNGEE. The CDR3 sequence is 15 residues long. With 5 bases removed from V and 0 bases from J, the gap between germline ends came to 9 bases. The entire variable domain, with the rest obtained from reference TRBV9 and TRBJ2-6, is as follows: DSGVTQTPKHLITATGQRVTLRCSPRSGDLSVYWYQQSLDQGLQFLIQYYNGEERAKGNILERFSAQQFPDLHSELNLSSLELGDSALYFCASRDRYSGANVLTFGAGSRLTVL.

J is TRBJ2-7 and V is TRBV9, with a tentative D call TRBD2 (7 bases). CDR1 and CDR2 from the germline V gene are SGDLS and YYNGEE. V gave up 3 bases and J gave up 2 bases, with 15 bases separating them. This CDR3 comprises 15 residues. The CDR3 is CASSAGGSYTYEQYF. In nucleotides, the CDR3 is TGTGCCAGCAGCGCGGGGGGCAGTTACACCTACGAGCAGTACTTC.

The V and J genes are TRBV7-9 and TRBJ2-2; TRBD1 is a possible D gene (5 bases). Germline assignment: CDR1 SEHNR and CDR2 FQNEAQ (reference sequence). V lost 5 bases, J lost 3 bases, and 10 bases lay in between. The CDR3 has 14 amino acids. CDR3 nucleotide sequence: TGTGCCAGCAGCAGCAGGGTGGACACCGGGGAGCTGTTTTTT. Amino acids: CASSSRVDTGELFF.

This clone was seen only once. This chain joins TRBV13 and TRBJ2-7, with TRBD1 identical over 10 bases. Germline V gives CDR1 PRHDT, CDR2 FYEKMQ (reference sequence). The J segment lost 6 bases and the V segment lost 5 bases, leaving 7 bases of the junction unmatched. The CDR3 consists of 14 residues. The CDR3 here is CASSLKGQGGEQYF. The CDR3 DNA follows: TGTGCCAGCAGCCTTAAAGGACAGGGGGGCGAGCAGTACTTC.

The chain is built from TRBV29-1 and TRBJ2-1, with a weak D call TRBD1 (5 bases). V was trimmed by 3 bases and J by 6 bases, leaving 9 bases between them. This CDR3 is built from 12 residues. Germline CDR1 and CDR2: SQVTM and ANQGSEA. The CDR3 bases are TGCAGCGTTGAGACAGCGTTCAATGAGCAGTTCTTC. It codes for CSVETAFNEQFF.

The V gene is TRBV5-1, the J gene TRBJ2-7; 9 nucleotides agree with TRBD1. Germline V lookup: CDR1 SGHRS, CDR2 YFSETQ. Trimming took 3 bases from V and 3 from J; bases not matched to a gene: 7. This CDR3 comprises 15 residues. The CDR3 region is CASSYPGQGIYEQYF. The CDR3 DNA follows: TGCGCCAGCAGCTACCCGGGACAGGGCATCTACGAGCAGTACTTC.

V and J are TRBV4-1 and TRBJ1-2; 7 nucleotides align to TRBD1. CDR3 size: 15 residues. Germline values: CDR1 MGHRA, CDR2 YSYEKL. V was clipped by 3 bases and J by 7 bases; unmatched bases: 11. The CDR3 region is CASSQESTQGFGYTF. The CDR3 DNA follows: TGCGCCAGCAGCCAGGAATCTACACAGGGGTTTGGCTACACCTTC.

This clone is a singleton in its sample. V gene TRBV6-5 combines with J gene TRBJ1-2; the D is unclear. This CDR3 is built from 14 residues. The V gene lost 0 bases and the J gene lost 4 bases, with 9 bases spanning the gap. The germline CDR1 and CDR2 sequences are MNHEY and SVGAGI. DNA of the CDR3: TGTGCCAGCAGTTACTCCGCACCTTCCTATGGCTACACCTTC. It yields the protein CASSYSAPSYGYTF.